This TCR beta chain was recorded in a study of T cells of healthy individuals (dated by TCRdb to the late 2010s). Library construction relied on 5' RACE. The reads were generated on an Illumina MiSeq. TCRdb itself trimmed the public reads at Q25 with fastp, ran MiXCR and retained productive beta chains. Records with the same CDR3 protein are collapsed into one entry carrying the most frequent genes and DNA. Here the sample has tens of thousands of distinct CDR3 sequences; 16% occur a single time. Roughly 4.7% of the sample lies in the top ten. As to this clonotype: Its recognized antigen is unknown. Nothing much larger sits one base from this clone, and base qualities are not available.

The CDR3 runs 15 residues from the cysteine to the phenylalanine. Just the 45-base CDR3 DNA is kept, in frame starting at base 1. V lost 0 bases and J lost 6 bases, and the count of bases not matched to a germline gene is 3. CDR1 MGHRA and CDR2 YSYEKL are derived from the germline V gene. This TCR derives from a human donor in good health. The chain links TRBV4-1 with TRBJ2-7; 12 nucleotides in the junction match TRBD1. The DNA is TGCGCCAGCAGCCAAGAAGGGACAGGGGGCTCCGAGCAGTACTTC. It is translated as CASSQEGTGGSEQYF.